A selection of T cell receptor beta chains follows, all from one sample in a study of CDR3 diversity in severe acne. TCRdb re-called the PCR reads with MiXCR, one entry per CDR3 protein. The table shows about 90,000 distinct CDR3 sequences, with about 50% occurring only once. Sequenced material: blood. The receptors were gathered from a male donor in good health, serving as a control. CDR3s include the opening cysteine and the closing phenylalanine or tryptophan. D genes are given only for firm matches. Where a row states a size, it is once, few, many or the class of an expanded clone; other rows omit it.

clone size: -; V gene: TRBV9; D gene: -; J gene: TRBJ1-2; CDR3 protein: CASSPPQGGYGYTF; CDR3 DNA: TGTGCCAGCAGCCCGCCACAGGGTGGATATGGCTACACCTTC
clone size: -; V gene: TRBV7-9; D gene: -; J gene: TRBJ1-2; CDR3 protein: CASSLVTGENALSF; CDR3 DNA: TGTGCCAGCAGCTTAGTCACGGGTGAAAATGCCTTATCCTTC
clone size: many; V gene: TRBV5-1; D gene: -; J gene: TRBJ2-7; CDR3 protein: CASSLTGDYYEQYF; CDR3 DNA: TGCGCCAGCAGCTTGACAGGGGACTACTACGAGCAGTACTTC
clone size: -; V gene: TRBV7-6; D gene: -; J gene: TRBJ2-2; CDR3 protein: CASSLGNEQNTGELFF; CDR3 DNA: TGTGCCAGCAGCTTAGGCAATGAGCAGAACACCGGGGAGCTGTTTTTT
clone size: many; V gene: TRBV25-1; D gene: -; J gene: TRBJ1-1; CDR3 protein: CASSEGLGFHAFF; CDR3 DNA: TGTGCCAGCAGTGAGGGGCTTGGTTTCCACGCTTTCTTT
clone size: -; V gene: TRBV2; D gene: TRBD1; J gene: TRBJ2-3; CDR3 protein: CASSRDRAGYNKQYF; CDR3 DNA: TGTGCCAGCAGTCGGGACAGGGCCGGCTACAATAAGCAGTATTTT
clone size: few; V gene: TRBV12-3/TRBV12-4; D gene: -; J gene: TRBJ1-5; CDR3 protein: CASSLDGKYSNQPQHF; CDR3 DNA: TGTGCCAGCAGTCTGGACGGGAAGTATAGCAATCAGCCCCAGCATTTT
clone size: -; V gene: TRBV12-3/TRBV12-4; D gene: TRBD2; J gene: TRBJ2-2; CDR3 protein: CASSGGTSGELFF; CDR3 DNA: TGTGCCAGCAGTGGGGGGACTAGCGGGGAGCTGTTTTTT
clone size: -; V gene: TRBV20-1; D gene: -; J gene: TRBJ2-7; CDR3 protein: CSARWDAYEQYF; CDR3 DNA: TGCAGTGCTAGGTGGGATGCCTACGAGCAGTACTTC
clone size: medium-sized; V gene: TRBV20-1; D gene: -; J gene: TRBJ2-3; CDR3 protein: CSATTVSTDTQYF; CDR3 DNA: TGCAGTGCCACGACAGTCTCCACAGATACGCAGTATTTT
clone size: few; V gene: TRBV6-6; D gene: -; J gene: TRBJ1-2; CDR3 protein: CASSPENYGYTF; CDR3 DNA: TGTGCCAGCAGCCCAGAGAACTATGGCTACACCTTC
clone size: -; V gene: TRBV6-5; D gene: TRBD1; J gene: TRBJ2-7; CDR3 protein: CASSDLTGTGRREQYF; CDR3 DNA: TGTGCCAGCAGTGACCTTACCGGGACAGGGCGTCGCGAGCAGTACTTC
clone size: once; V gene: TRBV20-1; D gene: -; J gene: TRBJ2-5; CDR3 protein: CSASSRAGTDTQYF; CDR3 DNA: TGCAGTGCTAGTTCGCGAGCGGGCACAGATACGCAGTACTTC
clone size: few; V gene: TRBV7-9; D gene: -; J gene: TRBJ1-2; CDR3 protein: CASGSNGDIYGYTF; CDR3 DNA: TGTGCCAGCGGCTCTAACGGGGACATCTATGGCTACACCTTC
clone size: once; V gene: TRBV9; D gene: TRBD2; J gene: TRBJ2-7; CDR3 protein: CASSGGGSYEQYF; CDR3 DNA: TGTGCCAGCAGCGGGGGCGGGAGTTACGAGCAGTACTTC
clone size: many; V gene: TRBV11-2; D gene: TRBD2; J gene: TRBJ2-1; CDR3 protein: CASSLVGLAGQDEQFF; CDR3 DNA: TGTGCCAGCAGCTTAGTGGGGCTAGCGGGACAAGATGAGCAGTTCTTC
clone size: few; V gene: TRBV5-6; D gene: TRBD1; J gene: TRBJ2-3; CDR3 protein: CASSFGTGRSDTQYF; CDR3 DNA: TGTGCCAGCAGCTTTGGGACAGGGAGGTCAGATACGCAGTATTTT
clone size: -; V gene: TRBV19; D gene: -; J gene: TRBJ2-5; CDR3 protein: CASSDRRKETQYF; CDR3 DNA: TGTGCCAGTAGCGATCGACGGAAAGAGACCCAGTACTTC
clone size: once; V gene: TRBV24-1; D gene: -; J gene: TRBJ2-2; CDR3 protein: CATSDLGWHLTGNTGELFF; CDR3 DNA: TGTGCCACCAGTGATTTGGGGTGGCACTTGACAGGGAACACCGGGGAGCTGTTTTTT
clone size: -; V gene: TRBV10-3; D gene: -; J gene: TRBJ1-2; CDR3 protein: CATREPDAYGYTF; CDR3 DNA: TGTGCCACCAGGGAACCGGATGCATATGGCTACACCTTC
clone size: -; V gene: TRBV7-6; D gene: -; J gene: TRBJ2-7; CDR3 protein: CASSFYGAESHEQYF; CDR3 DNA: TGTGCCAGCAGCTTTTACGGGGCCGAGAGCCACGAGCAGTACTTC
clone size: -; V gene: TRBV5-1; D gene: TRBD2; J gene: TRBJ2-7; CDR3 protein: CASSALAGPYEQYF; CDR3 DNA: TGCGCCAGCAGCGCTCTAGCGGGCCCCTACGAGCAGTACTTC
clone size: few; V gene: TRBV24-1; D gene: -; J gene: TRBJ2-7; CDR3 protein: CASSPGQDYPERAEQYF; CDR3 DNA: TGTGCCAGCAGCCCCGGACAGGATTACCCCGAGCGGGCCGAGCAGTACTTC
clone size: -; V gene: TRBV2; D gene: -; J gene: TRBJ1-2; CDR3 protein: CASSEARARARGGYTF; CDR3 DNA: TGTGCCAGCAGTGAAGCGCGGGCGAGGGCGAGAGGTGGCTACACCTTC
clone size: -; V gene: TRBV7-3; D gene: TRBD1; J gene: TRBJ2-1; CDR3 protein: CASSSGTDNEQFF; CDR3 DNA: TGTGCCAGCAGCTCCGGGACAGACAATGAGCAGTTCTTC
clone size: -; V gene: TRBV19; D gene: -; J gene: TRBJ1-1; CDR3 protein: CASSLTGRHTETFF; CDR3 DNA: TGTGCCAGTAGTCTTACAGGGAGGCACACTGAAACTTTCTTT
clone size: medium-sized; V gene: TRBV10-3; D gene: -; J gene: TRBJ1-6; CDR3 protein: CAISESSQGGNSPLHF; CDR3 DNA: TGTGCCATCAGTGAGTCTTCTCAGGGCGGTAATTCACCCCTCCACTTT
clone size: few; V gene: TRBV28; D gene: TRBD1; J gene: TRBJ1-1; CDR3 protein: CASRQGGEVAEAFF; CDR3 DNA: TGTGCCAGCAGACAGGGGGGGGAGGTGGCTGAAGCTTTCTTT
clone size: -; V gene: TRBV20-1; D gene: -; J gene: TRBJ1-5; CDR3 protein: CSAPGTQNQPQHF; CDR3 DNA: TGCAGTGCTCCCGGGACACAGAATCAGCCCCAGCATTTT
clone size: -; V gene: TRBV20-1; D gene: -; J gene: TRBJ2-3; CDR3 protein: CSAGLREGTDTQYF; CDR3 DNA: TGCAGTGCTGGCCTACGGGAAGGCACAGATACGCAGTATTTT
clone size: few; V gene: TRBV3-1; D gene: -; J gene: TRBJ1-1; CDR3 protein: CASSREDGTEAFF; CDR3 DNA: TGTGCCAGCAGCAGAGAGGATGGGACTGAAGCTTTCTTT
clone size: many; V gene: TRBV28; D gene: -; J gene: TRBJ1-5; CDR3 protein: CASSLSVSRDYSNQPQHF; CDR3 DNA: TGTGCCAGCAGTTTATCAGTTAGTCGAGATTATAGCAATCAGCCCCAGCATTTT
clone size: -; V gene: TRBV2; D gene: -; J gene: TRBJ1-5; CDR3 protein: CASSEESHGQPQHF; CDR3 DNA: TGTGCCAGCAGTGAAGAGAGTCACGGGCAGCCCCAGCATTTT
clone size: -; V gene: TRBV20-1; D gene: TRBD2; J gene: TRBJ2-1; CDR3 protein: CSANRLAGGPYNEQFF; CDR3 DNA: TGCAGTGCTAATCGACTAGCGGGGGGTCCCTACAATGAGCAGTTCTTC
clone size: many; V gene: TRBV5-8; D gene: TRBD1; J gene: TRBJ2-7; CDR3 protein: CASSSQGVSYEQYF; CDR3 DNA: TGTGCCAGCAGCTCACAGGGGGTCTCCTACGAGCAGTACTTC
clone size: -; V gene: TRBV5-8; D gene: -; J gene: TRBJ1-5; CDR3 protein: CASRVAGMGNQPQHF; CDR3 DNA: TGCGCCAGCAGAGTTGCCGGAATGGGCAATCAGCCCCAGCATTTT
clone size: many; V gene: TRBV6-1; D gene: -; J gene: TRBJ2-5; CDR3 protein: CATQHSTDRETQYF; CDR3 DNA: TGTGCTACCCAACACTCCACCGACAGGGAGACCCAGTACTTC
clone size: many; V gene: TRBV29-1; D gene: -; J gene: TRBJ2-1; CDR3 protein: CSVPGGGGRSYNEQFF; CDR3 DNA: TGCAGCGTCCCCGGGGGAGGCGGACGCTCCTACAATGAGCAGTTCTTC
clone size: -; V gene: TRBV7-2; D gene: -; J gene: TRBJ2-1; CDR3 protein: CASSLAGNDNEQFF; CDR3 DNA: TGTGCCAGCAGCTTAGCGGGGAACGACAATGAGCAGTTCTTC
clone size: medium-sized; V gene: TRBV13; D gene: -; J gene: TRBJ2-3; CDR3 protein: CASSPGTDTQYF; CDR3 DNA: TGTGCCAGCAGCCCTGGCACAGATACGCAGTATTTT
clone size: -; V gene: TRBV6-5; D gene: -; J gene: TRBJ1-5; CDR3 protein: CASSPSVGSVYEHF; CDR3 DNA: TGTGCCAGCAGTCCCTCAGTTGGGTCGGTCTACGAGCATTTT
clone size: -; V gene: TRBV6-4; D gene: -; J gene: TRBJ1-6; CDR3 protein: CASSVPRGNNSPLHF; CDR3 DNA: TGTGCCAGCAGTGTTCCCAGGGGCAATAATTCACCCCTCCACTTT
clone size: many; V gene: TRBV5-1; D gene: TRBD1; J gene: TRBJ1-1; CDR3 protein: CASSPTQDRANAEAFF; CDR3 DNA: TGCGCCAGCAGCCCGACGCAGGACAGGGCTAACGCTGAAGCTTTCTTT
clone size: -; V gene: TRBV7-2; D gene: TRBD2; J gene: TRBJ2-5; CDR3 protein: CASSLGGSNQPQYF; CDR3 DNA: TGTGCCAGCAGCTTGGGGGGGAGCAATCAGCCCCAGTACTTC
clone size: -; V gene: TRBV15; D gene: -; J gene: TRBJ2-1; CDR3 protein: CATRSPGGNEQFF; CDR3 DNA: TGTGCCACCAGATCGCCAGGGGGGAATGAGCAGTTCTTC
clone size: once; V gene: TRBV5-1; D gene: -; J gene: TRBJ2-7; CDR3 protein: CASRGPGRLYEQYF; CDR3 DNA: TGCGCCAGCAGGGGACCGGGGCGACTATACGAGCAGTACTTC
clone size: -; V gene: TRBV5-6; D gene: -; J gene: TRBJ1-1; CDR3 protein: CASSKHPGIEAFF; CDR3 DNA: TGTGCCAGCAGCAAACACCCCGGGATAGAAGCTTTCTTT
clone size: -; V gene: TRBV5-1; D gene: TRBD2; J gene: TRBJ2-7; CDR3 protein: CASSSTRLAGGGTYEQYF; CDR3 DNA: TGCGCCAGCAGCTCTACACGACTAGCGGGGGGGGGGACCTACGAGCAGTACTTC
clone size: -; V gene: TRBV12-3/TRBV12-4; D gene: -; J gene: TRBJ2-2; CDR3 protein: CASSLKGYQAGELFF; CDR3 DNA: TGTGCCAGCAGCCTAAAGGGTTACCAGGCCGGGGAGCTGTTTTTT
clone size: few; V gene: TRBV5-1; D gene: TRBD2; J gene: TRBJ2-7; CDR3 protein: CASTPLAGGLAYEQYF; CDR3 DNA: TGCGCCAGCACCCCTCTAGCGGGAGGCCTCGCCTACGAGCAGTACTTC
clone size: once; V gene: TRBV7-9; D gene: -; J gene: TRBJ1-2; CDR3 protein: CASSLRPRGDGYTF; CDR3 DNA: TGTGCCAGCAGCTTACGTCCAAGAGGGGACGGCTACACCTTC
clone size: -; V gene: TRBV20-1; D gene: TRBD2; J gene: TRBJ2-7; CDR3 protein: CSARIPWTSGGTYEQYF; CDR3 DNA: TGCAGTGCTAGAATCCCTTGGACTAGCGGGGGGACCTACGAGCAGTACTTC
clone size: -; V gene: TRBV20-1; D gene: -; J gene: TRBJ1-5; CDR3 protein: CSAEMGTSNNQPPHF; CDR3 DNA: TGCAGTGCGGAGATGGGAACGAGTAACAATCAGCCCCCGCATTTT
clone size: -; V gene: TRBV10-3; D gene: TRBD1; J gene: TRBJ2-7; CDR3 protein: CAISYGRGQNEQYF; CDR3 DNA: TGTGCCATCAGTTACGGCAGGGGGCAGAACGAGCAGTACTTC
clone size: many; V gene: TRBV5-6; D gene: -; J gene: TRBJ2-7; CDR3 protein: CASSSSLVYEQYF; CDR3 DNA: TGTGCCAGCAGCTCCTCCCTAGTCTACGAGCAGTACTTC
clone size: -; V gene: TRBV12-3/TRBV12-4; D gene: -; J gene: TRBJ1-1; CDR3 protein: CASSRTLANTEAFF; CDR3 DNA: TGTGCCAGCAGCCGCACCTTGGCGAACACTGAAGCTTTCTTT
clone size: -; V gene: TRBV9; D gene: TRBD2; J gene: TRBJ2-1; CDR3 protein: CASSVARTSGGRNEQFF; CDR3 DNA: TGTGCCAGCAGCGTAGCCAGGACTAGCGGGGGACGGAATGAGCAGTTCTTC